The 16 T cell receptor beta chains given below trace back to one sample, sequenced in a study of T cells in Graves' hyperthyroidism and ophthalmopathy. Using RNA transcripts as the source, TCR beta CDR3 regions were amplified. In the first-round RT-PCR of the TCR CDR3, the HTBI primer set was used. TCRdb called the multiplex PCR reads again in MiXCR, with one record for every CDR3 protein. The sample gives 530,000 or so distinct CDR3 sequences, more than 15% of which show up once; approximately 15% is in the top ten. Material for sequencing was blood. The receptors here all came from a young woman with Graves' ophthalmopathy.

This clonotype was observed at least ten times. The V and J genes are TRBV7-9 and TRBJ1-1; D not certain. With 5 bases removed from V and 1 base from J, the gap between germline ends came to 8 bases. Germline V gene sequence: CDR1 SEHNR, CDR2 FQNEAQ (reference sequence). The CDR3 is 13 amino acids. Written as DNA, the CDR3 is TGTGCCAGCAGCAGGGAGGCGAACACTGAAGCTTTCTTT. This gives the protein CASSREANTEAFF.

This clonotype was found many times. V gene TRBV20-1 combines with J gene TRBJ1-1; 8 bases are shared with TRBD1. Germline CDR1 is DFQATT and CDR2 is SNEGSKA (reference sequence). The CDR3 totals 15 residues. The V gene end was trimmed by 5 bases and the J gene end by 7 bases; junction bases not matched to a gene: 15. As DNA, the CDR3 is TGCAGTGCTGAGTCCGGGACAGGCCATTTGAATGAAGCTTTCTTT. Protein sequence: CSAESGTGHLNEAFF.

This clonotype was counted only a few times. The chain has TRBV4-3 and TRBJ2-2; 11 bases line up with TRBD2. V dropped 1 base and J dropped 6; count of bases not matched to a gene: 4. Per germline, CDR1 LGHNA and CDR2 YSLEER. CDR3 length: 16 amino acids. The CDR3 nucleotides are TGCGCCAGCAGCCAAGGTCCTAGCGGGAGGTCCGGGGAGCTGTTTTTT. Translated: CASSQGPSGRSGELFF.

CDR3 amino acids: CASSLEWGRAGELFF. CDR3 nucleotide sequence: TGTGCCAGCAGCTTGGAATGGGGGCGCGCCGGGGAGCTGTTTTTT. V gene TRBV7-2 combines with J gene TRBJ2-2, with a possible D match to TRBD1 (6 bases). This CDR3 has 15 amino acids. V was clipped by 3 bases and J by 6 bases, with 14 bases between them. Per germline, CDR1 SGHTA and CDR2 FQGNSA.

As regards this clonotype: At one boundary the junction diverges from the germline segment, which might be a read error. The J gene is TRBJ1-1, the V gene TRBV7-8; D gene uncertain. The CDR3 runs to 12 residues. Germline V lookup: CDR1 SGHVS, CDR2 FQNEAQ. The CDR3 DNA reads as TGTGCCGGCAGAGAAGAGGGCACTGAAGCTTTCTTT. It encodes CAGREEGTEAFF.

The rearrangement uses TRBV4-3 and TRBJ1-5; no reliable D call. The ends were cut back, 2 bases at V and 0 bases at J, with 8 bases in the middle. Germline V gene sequence: CDR1 LGHNA, CDR2 YSLEER. The CDR3 consists of 15 residues. The CDR3 coding sequence is TGCGCCAGCAGCCAACCTAAAAGTAGCAATCAGCCCCAGCATTTT. This sequence encodes CASSQPKSSNQPQHF.

The sample holds a few counts of this clonotype. The rearrangement links TRBV7-2 to TRBJ2-7; 8 bases agree with TRBD1. Trimming cost V 5 bases and J 4 bases; bases outside gene matches: 7. Germline CDR1 reads SGHTA; CDR2 reads FQGNSA. This CDR3 is 14 amino acids long. The CDR3 DNA follows: TGTGCCAGCAGCCCTCGGACAGGGAATTACGAGCAGTACTTC. It specifies CASSPRTGNYEQYF.

This clonotype was observed at least ten times. This chain joins TRBV7-2 and TRBJ2-7; no firm D call. Germline-derived CDR1 and CDR2 are SGHTA and FQGNSA. Trimming shortened V by 6 bases and J by 2 bases, and 14 bases separated the two germline ends. This CDR3 spans 14 amino acids. The CDR3 protein is CASRLPASPYEQYF. The CDR3 coding sequence is TGTGCCAGCAGACTTCCGGCCTCCCCCTACGAGCAGTACTTC.

This clonotype was picked up a small number of times. A much larger clone lies a single base off, so this may be a read error. The chain links TRBV7-9 to TRBJ2-3, with D possibly called TRBD1 or TRBD2 (5 bases each). The germline CDR1 and CDR2 sequences are SEHNR and FQNEAQ (reference sequence). The V gene lost 6 bases and the J gene lost 1 base, with 17 bases spanning the gap. This CDR3 has 16 amino acids. Written as DNA, the CDR3 is TGTGCCAGCAGGGGACCGGAGGCTTACCGCACAGATACGCAGTATTTT. The encoded protein is CASRGPEAYRTDTQYF.

V is TRBV29-1 and J is TRBJ2-7; 8 bases are a match to TRBD1. Losses at the gene ends were 3 bases for V and 2 bases for J; bases not matched to a gene: 3. Looked up from germline, CDR1 is SQVTM and CDR2 is ANQGSEA. This CDR3 is built from 13 residues. The CDR3 coding sequence is TGCAGCGTTGAGGGACAGGACACCTACGAGCAGTACTTC. The encoded protein is CSVEGQDTYEQYF.

This clonotype was observed a handful of times. The DNA of the CDR3 is TGTGCCATCGTTGCGGGACTAGTGGGAGATACGCAGTATTTT. Encoded protein: CAIVAGLVGDTQYF. The chain carries TRBV10-3 and TRBJ2-3, with 8 positions matching TRBD2. The J segment lost 5 bases and the V segment lost 8 bases, leaving 9 bases of the junction unmatched. CDR3 size: 14 residues. The germline V gene encodes CDR1 ENHRY and CDR2 SYGVKD.

The chain carries TRBV6-2 or TRBV6-3 and TRBJ2-2; TRBD1 or TRBD2 may be the D gene (6 bases each). Germline loops: CDR1 MNHEY, CDR2 SVGEGT. The CDR3 runs to 16 residues. The germline V and J ends were trimmed by 2 bases and 4 bases, with 14 bases remaining between them. CDR3 loop: CASSYSTGRPTGELFF. CDR3 bases: TGTGCCAGCAGTTACAGTACAGGGAGGCCCACCGGGGAGCTGTTTTTT.

V gene TRBV5-6 combines with J gene TRBJ1-2; no clear D. The V gene's germline CDR1 is SGHDT and CDR2 YYEEEE. CDR3 length: 14 amino acids. Trimming cost V 4 bases and J 8 bases, with 18 bases left between them. As DNA, the CDR3 is TGTGCCAGCAGCCGCCCCGGAGGAGCAGGAGGCTACACCTTC. Its translation is CASSRPGGAGGYTF.

This clonotype appeared a few times. The J gene is TRBJ1-1, the V gene TRBV5-5; D is uncertain. This CDR3 spans 12 amino acids. The germline V gene encodes CDR1 SGHKS and CDR2 YYEKEE (reference sequence). The V gene lost 0 bases and the J gene lost 7 bases, with 7 bases spanning the gap. CDR3 DNA: TGTGCCAGCAGCTTGGAGCAGCTTGAAGCTTTCTTT. It encodes CASSLEQLEAFF.

This clonotype was found many times. The chain couples TRBV28 to TRBJ2-7; D is uncertain. The V and J ends lost 3 bases and 2 bases respectively, with 8 bases between them. The CDR3 is 13 residues long. Germline loops: CDR1 MDHEN, CDR2 SYDVKM. CDR3 sequence reads: CASSLESPYEQYF. Written as DNA, the CDR3 is TGTGCCAGCAGTTTGGAGTCCCCCTACGAGCAGTACTTC.

This clonotype came up many times. The V and J genes are TRBV5-1 and TRBJ1-4; possible D gene TRBD1, 6 bases. This CDR3 spans 15 amino acids. Trimming cost V 0 bases and J 7 bases, with 13 bases left between them. The germline gives CDR1 SGHRS, CDR2 YFSETQ. The CDR3 DNA reads TGCGCCAGCAGCTTGGGACCAGGGGAGAGTGAAAAACTGTTTTTT. This translates into CASSLGPGESEKLFF. The full variable domain, in which reference TRBV5-1 and TRBJ1-4 provide the parts outside the CDR3, is KAGVTQTPRYLIKTRGQQVTLSCSPISGHRSVSWYQQTPGQGLQFLFEYFSETQRNKGNFPGRFSGRQFSNSRSEMNVSTLELGDSALYLCASSLGPGESEKLFFGSGTQLSVL.